The clone carrying this T cell receptor beta chain was counted a single time. Trimming removed 3 bases from V and 2 bases from J, with 9 bases in between. CDR3 length: 14 amino acids. CDR1 and CDR2 (germline): SGHVS, FNYEAQ. TCRdb's copy holds only in-frame clones and misses some; the assay was immunoSEQ multiplex PCR. The sample has tens of thousands of clones, around 96% seen once. This sample is part of a study of technical replicates of blood from several donors. The source material was PBMCs. The sequence was collected from a human donor in good health. Some clones in this sample may be carry-over from other donors' samples. The chain joins TRBV7-6 to TRBJ2-3; D is unclear. CDR3 bases: TGTGCCAGCAGCTTGTCTAACCCCACAGATACGCAGTATTTT. Protein sequence: CASSLSNPTDTQYF.